The source of this T cell receptor beta chain is a study of Ad26.COV2.S vaccination and SARS-CoV-2 variants. Study results and limitations: From the TCR breadth and depth analyses, total T cell responses may have been underestimated. Comparable non-spike TCR breadth was observed in vaccine and placebo recipients.

CDR3 size: 15 residues. The V gene lost 3 bases and the J gene lost 0 bases, with 13 bases spanning the gap. CDR1 and CDR2 from the germline V gene are SGHRS and YFSETQ. This clone has more than one count but fewer than ten. Its antigen remains unidentified. Data came from immunoSEQ multiplex PCR; TCRdb stores just in-frame clones and leaves some out. The data hold roughly 700,000 clones, with roughly 90% observed a single time. Described treatment: 19 received Ad26.COV2.S at low or high dose, single or two shots; about 5 received placebo; per-sample allocation not given. Following the first vaccine or placebo injection, samples were taken on day 63.

The sequencing used peripheral blood, collected in a trial of Ad26.COV2.S vaccine versus placebo. The chain links TRBV5-1 to TRBJ2-7, with unresolved D. This receptor was obtained from a person between 18 and 59 years old who received the Ad26.COV2.S COVID-19 vaccine or a placebo. This chain's CDR3 is CASSSQWGNSYEQYF. Written as DNA, the CDR3 is TGCGCCAGCAGCTCACAGTGGGGAAACTCCTACGAGCAGTACTTC.